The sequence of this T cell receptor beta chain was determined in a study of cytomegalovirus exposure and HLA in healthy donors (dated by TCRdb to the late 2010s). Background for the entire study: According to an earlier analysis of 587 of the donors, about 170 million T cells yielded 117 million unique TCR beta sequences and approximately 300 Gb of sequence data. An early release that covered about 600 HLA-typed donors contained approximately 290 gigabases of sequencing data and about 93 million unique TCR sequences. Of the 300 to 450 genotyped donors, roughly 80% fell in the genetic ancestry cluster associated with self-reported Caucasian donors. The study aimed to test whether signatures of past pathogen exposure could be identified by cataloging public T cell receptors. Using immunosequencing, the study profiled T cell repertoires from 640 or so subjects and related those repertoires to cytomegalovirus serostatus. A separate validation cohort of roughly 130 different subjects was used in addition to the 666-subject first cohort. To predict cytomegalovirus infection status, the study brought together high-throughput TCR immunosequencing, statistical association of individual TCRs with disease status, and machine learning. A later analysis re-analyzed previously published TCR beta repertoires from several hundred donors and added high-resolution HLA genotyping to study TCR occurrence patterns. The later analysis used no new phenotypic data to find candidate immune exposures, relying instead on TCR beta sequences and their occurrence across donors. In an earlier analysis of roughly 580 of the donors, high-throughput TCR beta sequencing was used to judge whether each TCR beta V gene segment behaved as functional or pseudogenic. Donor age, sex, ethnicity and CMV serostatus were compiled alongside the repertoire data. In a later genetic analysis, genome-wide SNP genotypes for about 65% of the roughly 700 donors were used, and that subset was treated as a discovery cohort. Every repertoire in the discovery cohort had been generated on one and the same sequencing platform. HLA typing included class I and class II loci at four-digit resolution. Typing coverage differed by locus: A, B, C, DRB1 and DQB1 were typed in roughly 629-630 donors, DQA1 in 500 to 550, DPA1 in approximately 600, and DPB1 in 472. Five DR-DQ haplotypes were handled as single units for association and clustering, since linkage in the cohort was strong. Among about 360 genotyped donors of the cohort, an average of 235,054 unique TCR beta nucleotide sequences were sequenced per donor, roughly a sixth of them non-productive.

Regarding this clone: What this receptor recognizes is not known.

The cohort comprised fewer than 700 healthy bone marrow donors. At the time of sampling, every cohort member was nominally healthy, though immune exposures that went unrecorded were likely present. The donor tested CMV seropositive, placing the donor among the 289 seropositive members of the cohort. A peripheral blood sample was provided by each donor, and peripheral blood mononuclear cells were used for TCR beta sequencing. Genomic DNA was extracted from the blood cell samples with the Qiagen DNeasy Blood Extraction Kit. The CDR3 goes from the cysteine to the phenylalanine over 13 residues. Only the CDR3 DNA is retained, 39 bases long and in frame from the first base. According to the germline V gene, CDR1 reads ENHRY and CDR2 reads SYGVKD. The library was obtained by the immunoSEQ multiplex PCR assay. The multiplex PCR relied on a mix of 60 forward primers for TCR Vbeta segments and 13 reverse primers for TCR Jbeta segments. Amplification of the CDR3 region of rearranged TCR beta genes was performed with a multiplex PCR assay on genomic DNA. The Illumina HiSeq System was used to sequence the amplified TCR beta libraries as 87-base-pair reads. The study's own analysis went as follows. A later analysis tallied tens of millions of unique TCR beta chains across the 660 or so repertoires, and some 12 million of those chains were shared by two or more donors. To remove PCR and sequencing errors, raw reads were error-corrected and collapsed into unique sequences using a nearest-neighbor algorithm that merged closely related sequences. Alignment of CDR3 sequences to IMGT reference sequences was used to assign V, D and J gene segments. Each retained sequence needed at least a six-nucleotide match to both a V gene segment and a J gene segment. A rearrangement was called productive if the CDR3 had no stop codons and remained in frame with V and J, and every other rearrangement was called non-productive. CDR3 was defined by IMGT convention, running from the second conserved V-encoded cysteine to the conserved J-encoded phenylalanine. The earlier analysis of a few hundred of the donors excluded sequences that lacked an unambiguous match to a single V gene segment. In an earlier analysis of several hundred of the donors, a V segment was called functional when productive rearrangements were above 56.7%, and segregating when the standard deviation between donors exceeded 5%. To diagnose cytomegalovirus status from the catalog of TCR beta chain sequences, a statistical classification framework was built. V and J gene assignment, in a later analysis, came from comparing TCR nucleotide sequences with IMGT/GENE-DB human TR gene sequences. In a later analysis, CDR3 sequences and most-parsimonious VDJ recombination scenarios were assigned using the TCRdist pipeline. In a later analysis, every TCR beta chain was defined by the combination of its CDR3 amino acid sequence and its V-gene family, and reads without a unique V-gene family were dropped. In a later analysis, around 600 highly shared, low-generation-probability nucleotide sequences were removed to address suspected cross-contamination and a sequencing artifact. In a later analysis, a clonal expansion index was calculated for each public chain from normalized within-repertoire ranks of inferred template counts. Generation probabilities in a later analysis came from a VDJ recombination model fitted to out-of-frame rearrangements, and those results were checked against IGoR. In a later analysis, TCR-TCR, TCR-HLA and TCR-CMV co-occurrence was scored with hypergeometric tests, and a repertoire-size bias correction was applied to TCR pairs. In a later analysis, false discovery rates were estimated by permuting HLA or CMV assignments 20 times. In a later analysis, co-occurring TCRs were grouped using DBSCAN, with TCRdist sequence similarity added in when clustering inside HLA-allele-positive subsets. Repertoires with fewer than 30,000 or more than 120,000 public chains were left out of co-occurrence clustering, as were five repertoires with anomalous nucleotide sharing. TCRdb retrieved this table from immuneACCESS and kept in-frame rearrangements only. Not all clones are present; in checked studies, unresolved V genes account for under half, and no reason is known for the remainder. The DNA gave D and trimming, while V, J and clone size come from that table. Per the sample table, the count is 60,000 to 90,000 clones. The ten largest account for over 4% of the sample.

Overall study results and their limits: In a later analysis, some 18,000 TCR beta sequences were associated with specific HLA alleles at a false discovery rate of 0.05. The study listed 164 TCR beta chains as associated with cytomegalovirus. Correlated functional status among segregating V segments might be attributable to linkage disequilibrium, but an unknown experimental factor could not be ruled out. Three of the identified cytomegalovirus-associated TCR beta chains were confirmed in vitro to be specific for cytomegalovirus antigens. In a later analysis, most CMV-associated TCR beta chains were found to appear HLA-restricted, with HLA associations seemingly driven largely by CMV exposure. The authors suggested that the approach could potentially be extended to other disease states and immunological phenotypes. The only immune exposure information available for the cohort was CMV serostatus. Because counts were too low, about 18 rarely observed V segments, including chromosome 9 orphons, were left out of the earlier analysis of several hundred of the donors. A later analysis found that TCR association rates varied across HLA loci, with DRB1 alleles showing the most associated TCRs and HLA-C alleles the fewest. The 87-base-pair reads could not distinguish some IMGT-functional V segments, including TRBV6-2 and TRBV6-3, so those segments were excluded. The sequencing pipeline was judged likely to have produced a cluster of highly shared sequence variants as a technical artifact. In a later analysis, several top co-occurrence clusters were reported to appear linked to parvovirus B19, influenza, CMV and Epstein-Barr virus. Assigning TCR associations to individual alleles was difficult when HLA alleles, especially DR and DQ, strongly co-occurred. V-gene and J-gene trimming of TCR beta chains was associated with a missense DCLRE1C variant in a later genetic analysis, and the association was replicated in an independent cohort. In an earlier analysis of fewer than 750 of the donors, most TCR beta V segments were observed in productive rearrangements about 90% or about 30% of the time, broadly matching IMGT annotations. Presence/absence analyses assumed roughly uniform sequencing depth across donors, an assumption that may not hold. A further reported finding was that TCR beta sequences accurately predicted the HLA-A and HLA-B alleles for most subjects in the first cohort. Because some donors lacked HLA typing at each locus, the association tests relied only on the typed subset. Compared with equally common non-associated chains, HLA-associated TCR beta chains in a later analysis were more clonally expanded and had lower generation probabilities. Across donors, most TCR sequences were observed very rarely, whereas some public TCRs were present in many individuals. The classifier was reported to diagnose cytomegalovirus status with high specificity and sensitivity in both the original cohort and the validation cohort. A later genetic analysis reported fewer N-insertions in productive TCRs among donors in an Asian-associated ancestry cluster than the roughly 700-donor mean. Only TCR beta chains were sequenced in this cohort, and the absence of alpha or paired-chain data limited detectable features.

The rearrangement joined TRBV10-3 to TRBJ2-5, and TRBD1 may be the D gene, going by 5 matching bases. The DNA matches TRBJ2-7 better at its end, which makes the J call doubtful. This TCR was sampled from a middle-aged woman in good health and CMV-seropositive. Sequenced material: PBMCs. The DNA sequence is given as TGTGCCATCAGTCCGACAGATACCTACGAGCAGTACTTC. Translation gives CAISPTDTYEQYF.